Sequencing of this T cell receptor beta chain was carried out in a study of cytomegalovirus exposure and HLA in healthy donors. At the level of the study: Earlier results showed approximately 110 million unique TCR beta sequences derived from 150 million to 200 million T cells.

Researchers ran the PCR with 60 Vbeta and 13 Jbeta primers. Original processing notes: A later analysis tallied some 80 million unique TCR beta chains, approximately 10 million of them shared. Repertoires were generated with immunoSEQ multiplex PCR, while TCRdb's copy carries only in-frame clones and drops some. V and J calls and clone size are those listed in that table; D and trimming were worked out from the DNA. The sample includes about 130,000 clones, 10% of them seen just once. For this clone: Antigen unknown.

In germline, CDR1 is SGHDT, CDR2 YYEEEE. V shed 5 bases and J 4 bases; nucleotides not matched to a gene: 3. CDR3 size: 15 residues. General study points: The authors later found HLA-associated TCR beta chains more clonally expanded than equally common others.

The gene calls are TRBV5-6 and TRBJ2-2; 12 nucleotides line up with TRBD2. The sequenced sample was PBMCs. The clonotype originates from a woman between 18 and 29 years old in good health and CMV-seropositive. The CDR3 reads CASRGLAGATGELFF. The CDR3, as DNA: TGTGCCAGCAGGGGACTAGCGGGTGCCACCGGGGAGCTGTTTTTT.